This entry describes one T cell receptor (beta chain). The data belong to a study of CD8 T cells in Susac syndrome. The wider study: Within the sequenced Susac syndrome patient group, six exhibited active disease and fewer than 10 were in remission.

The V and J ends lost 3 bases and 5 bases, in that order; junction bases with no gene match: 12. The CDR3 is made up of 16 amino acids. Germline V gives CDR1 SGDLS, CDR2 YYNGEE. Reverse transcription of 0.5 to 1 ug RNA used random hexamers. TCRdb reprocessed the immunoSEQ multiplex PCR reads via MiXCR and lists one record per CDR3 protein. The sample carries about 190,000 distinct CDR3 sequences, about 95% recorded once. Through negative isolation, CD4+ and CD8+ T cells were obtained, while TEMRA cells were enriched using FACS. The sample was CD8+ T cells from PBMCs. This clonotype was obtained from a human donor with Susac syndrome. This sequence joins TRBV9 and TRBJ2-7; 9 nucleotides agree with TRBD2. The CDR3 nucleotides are TGTGCCAGCAGCGGAGAGCGGGGGGACCTCTGGGACGAGCAGTACTTC. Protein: CASSGERGDLWDEQYF.